These 31 T cell receptor beta chains were sequenced from one sample in a study of blood T cell repertoires in COVID-19. Sequenced by immunoSEQ multiplex PCR; TCRdb stores in-frame clones only, minus some. This table has some 180,000 clones, about 80% appearing once. Sequencing was performed on peripheral blood. These receptors were taken from a woman in her forties or fifties with active or convalescent COVID-19.

The chain links TRBV6-2 or TRBV6-3 to TRBJ2-4; TRBD2 matches at 7 bases. The CDR3 has 16 residues. With V trimmed by 6 bases and J by 7 bases, 15 bases remained unmatched. Germline CDR1 is MNHEY and CDR2 is SVGEGT. The CDR3 DNA reads TGTGCCAGCAGCAACCCTCCGCCCTTCGGGGGGAACATTCAGTACTTC. Translation gives CASSNPPPFGGNIQYF.

The chain uses TRBV24-1 and TRBJ2-3, with D possibly being TRBD1 (5 bases). CDR3 length equals 16 residues. Germline lookup yields CDR1 KGHDR and CDR2 SFDVKD. V was trimmed by 2 bases and J by 2 bases, leaving 13 bases between them. The CDR3 DNA follows: TGTGCCACCAGTGATTCCAGGGTAGGGGTCACAGATACGCAGTATTTT. Residues: CATSDSRVGVTDTQYF.

This chain joins TRBV7-8 and TRBJ1-1; a possible D gene is TRBD1 (5 bases). The CDR3 spans 14 residues. V dropped 7 bases and J dropped 8 bases, with 20 bases sitting between them. Germline V CDR1 and CDR2: SGHVS, FQNEAQ. CDR3 in amino acids: CASTPGGVRLEAFF. CDR3 DNA sequence: TGTGCCAGCACCCCGGGGGGGGTTAGGCTCGAAGCTTTCTTT.

The J gene is TRBJ2-3, the V gene TRBV13; 9 nucleotides agree with TRBD1. From germline, CDR1 is PRHDT and CDR2 FYEKMQ (reference sequence). The V gene end was trimmed by 5 bases and the J gene end by 9 bases; junction bases not matched to a gene: 6. The CDR3 is 13 amino acids. The CDR3 DNA follows: TGTGCCAGCAGCCCCTCGGACAGGGGAACGCAGTATTTT. Its protein product is CASSPSDRGTQYF.

In DNA, the CDR3 is TGTGCCAGCTCACCAACCAGCGGGGGGGCGAAGGGTGAGCAGTTCTTC. Protein: CASSPTSGGAKGEQFF. The chain employs TRBV18 and TRBJ2-1, with TRBD2 identical over 10 bases. Germline CDR1 KGHSH, CDR2 LQKENI. The J segment lost 9 bases and the V segment lost 2 bases, leaving 10 bases of the junction unmatched. This CDR3 spans 16 amino acids. Together with reference TRBV18 and TRBJ2-1, the CDR3 gives the full variable domain: NAGVMQNPRHLVRRRGQEARLRCSPMKGHSHVYWYRQLPEEGLKFMVYLQKENIIDESGMPKERFSAEFPKEGPSILRIQQVVRGDSAAYFCASSPTSGGAKGEQFFGPGTRLTVL.

V usage is TRBV5-4 and J usage is TRBJ2-7; 10 positions agree with TRBD2. Germline V gives CDR1 SGHNT, CDR2 YYREEE (reference sequence). This CDR3 contains 15 residues. The V segment lost 4 bases and the J segment 2 bases; nucleotides outside the gene matches: 6. The CDR3 DNA follows: TGTGCCAGCAGCCCTACTAGCGGGATGACCTACGAGCAGTACTTC. This gives the protein CASSPTSGMTYEQYF.

The V gene is TRBV19, the J gene TRBJ2-1; a weak D match, TRBD2 (5 bases). The CDR3 spans 14 residues. Trimming shortened V by 5 bases and J by 3 bases, and 11 bases separated the two germline ends. CDR1 is LNHDA and CDR2 is SQIVND in the germline V gene (reference sequence). The CDR3 DNA reads as TGTGCCAGTAGTGTAGGACTTAACTACAATGAGCAGTTCTTC. Protein: CASSVGLNYNEQFF.

In DNA form, the CDR3 reads TGCGCCAGCAGCCAAGAATCGGGGAGCAATCAGCCCCAGCATTTT. Amino acid sequence: CASSQESGSNQPQHF. This sequence joins TRBV4-3 and TRBJ1-5; the D is unclear. Germline values: CDR1 LGHNA, CDR2 YSLEER. V lost 0 bases and J lost 1, with 7 bases in between. The CDR3 runs to 15 residues.

The chain uses TRBV4-2 and TRBJ2-7; 9 positions match TRBD2. This CDR3 has 16 residues. Germline CDR1 and CDR2: LGHNA and YNFKEQ. Germline trimming cut 0 bases from V and 2 bases from J; bases unmatched to any gene: 5. The DNA of the CDR3 is TGTGCCAGCAGCCAAGAAGTTGCGGGAGGGCCCTACGAGCAGTACTTC. This translates into CASSQEVAGGPYEQYF.

The chain links TRBV24-1 to TRBJ2-2; TRBD1 agrees at 9 bases. J gave up 4 bases and V 5 bases, and 4 bases lay outside the gene matches. The germline CDR1 and CDR2 sequences are KGHDR and SFDVKD. The CDR3 extends over 15 amino acids. DNA of the CDR3: TGTGCCACCAGTGGGAGACAGGGGGGCACCGGGGAGCTGTTTTTT. The encoded protein is CATSGRQGGTGELFF.

The chain links TRBV7-2 to TRBJ2-5; 10 bases align to TRBD2. The CDR3 runs to 16 residues. Germline-derived CDR1 and CDR2 are SGHTA and FQGNSA. The V segment lost 5 bases and the J segment 12 bases; nucleotides outside the gene matches: 18. The CDR3 region is CASSMGLAGEFAVEYF. CDR3 nucleotides: TGTGCCAGCAGCATGGGGCTAGCGGGAGAATTCGCGGTCGAGTACTTC.

This clone was recorded many times. Other DNA sequences within the sample encode an identical CDR3. This chain uses TRBV30 with TRBJ1-2; 9 positions match TRBD1. Germline loops: CDR1 GTSNPN, CDR2 SVGIG (reference sequence). The CDR3 consists of 13 residues. V lost 3 bases and J lost 7; bases outside the gene matches: 6. CDR3 in DNA: TGTGCCTGGAGGCCGGGACAGGGAAGTGGCTACACCTTC. Its protein is CAWRPGQGSGYTF.

There are a few counts of this clone. V is TRBV6-5 and J is TRBJ2-7; 8 bases align to TRBD1. CDR1 and CDR2 (germline): MNHEY, SVGAGI. CDR3 length equals 13 residues. Trimming removed 8 bases from V and 2 bases from J; junction bases left unmatched: 5. CDR3 coding DNA: TGTGCCAGCGGTATACAGGGGGCCTACGAGCAGTACTTC. Translated, it gives CASGIQGAYEQYF.

The V and J genes are TRBV9 and TRBJ1-1; no definite D call. Germline V CDR1 and CDR2: SGDLS, YYNGEE. This CDR3 has 16 amino acids. With 0 bases removed from V and 1 base from J, the gap between germline ends came to 13 bases. CDR3 region: CASSVVNSGGNTEAFF. DNA of the CDR3: TGTGCCAGCAGCGTAGTTAATAGTGGAGGGAACACTGAAGCTTTCTTT.

This rearrangement joins TRBV2 to TRBJ1-1; D possibly corresponds to TRBD1 (6 bases). Germline loops: CDR1 SNHLY, CDR2 FYNNEI. V was trimmed by 4 bases and J by 4 bases, leaving 13 bases between them. The CDR3 is 14 amino acids. The CDR3 coding sequence is TGTGCCAGCAGTGTTGACAGGTGGGGCACTGAAGCTTTCTTT. The encoded protein is CASSVDRWGTEAFF.

The chain couples TRBV10-2 to TRBJ2-1, with 12 nucleotides matching TRBD2. This CDR3 comprises 16 residues. CDR1 and CDR2 from the germline V gene are WSHSY and SAAADI. The V gene end was trimmed by 1 base and the J gene end by 8 bases; junction bases not matched to a gene: 6. The CDR3 sequence: CASSEYLAGGFDEQFF. The CDR3 DNA reads as TGCGCCAGCAGTGAGTACCTAGCGGGGGGGTTCGATGAGCAGTTCTTC.

This sequence joins TRBV28 and TRBJ2-7, with a possible D match to TRBD2 (5 bases). V was cut by 0 bases and J by 8 bases, with 8 bases left in between. This CDR3 is 12 amino acids long. From germline, CDR1 is MDHEN and CDR2 SYDVKM. The CDR3 sequence is CASSLWRGKQYF. CDR3 DNA sequence: TGTGCCAGCAGTTTATGGAGAGGGAAGCAGTACTTC.

CDR3 nucleotide sequence: TGTGCCAGCAGCCCACTGCGGACTAGCGGGGGGTACAATGAGCAGTTCTTC. Its translation: CASSPLRTSGGYNEQFF. This rearrangement joins TRBV3-1 (or the pseudogene TRBV3-2) to TRBJ2-1; 14 bases are a match to TRBD2. Germline CDR1 reads LGHDT; CDR2 reads YNNKEL (reference sequence). The CDR3 totals 17 residues. The J segment lost 4 bases and the V segment lost 4 bases, leaving 6 bases of the junction unmatched.

This clone came up once. The chain combines TRBV6-5 with TRBJ1-6; D unresolved. The CDR3 covers 13 residues. Germline-derived CDR1 and CDR2 are MNHEY and SVGAGI. V lost 6 bases, J lost 1 base, and 4 bases lay in between. CDR3 nucleotide sequence: TGTGCCAGCAGCGAGTCCTATAATTCACCCCTCCACTTT. It yields the protein CASSESYNSPLHF.

The chain joins TRBV5-6 to TRBJ1-2, with D perhaps TRBD1 (6 bases). Per germline, CDR1 SGHDT and CDR2 YYEEEE. CDR3 length: 17 amino acids. The ends were cut back, 3 bases at V and 2 bases at J, with 20 bases in the middle. In nucleotides, the CDR3 is TGTGCCAGCAGCTACGGACAGACCCCCTACTCAAACTATGGCTACACCTTC. This codes for CASSYGQTPYSNYGYTF. Variable domain in full (rest from reference TRBV5-6 and TRBJ1-2): DAGVTQSPTHLIKTRGQQVTLRCSPKSGHDTVSWYQQALGQGPQFIFQYYEEEERQRGNFPDRFSGHQFPNYSSELNVNALLLGDSALYLCASSYGQTPYSNYGYTFGSGTRLTVV.

V is TRBV19 and J is TRBJ1-6; the D is unclear. Germline loops: CDR1 LNHDA, CDR2 SQIVND (reference sequence). The CDR3 spans 16 residues. V was shortened by 5 bases and J by 3 bases, with 14 bases between the two germline ends. As DNA, the CDR3 is TGTGCCAGTAGTCCCGCTAGTCTTCTCTATAATTCACCCCTCCACTTT. Its translation is CASSPASLLYNSPLHF.

This chain uses TRBV5-6 with TRBJ1-2, with D possibly matching TRBD1 (5 bases). The V gene lost 0 bases and the J gene lost 3 bases, with 9 bases spanning the gap. This CDR3 contains 14 residues. Looked up from germline, CDR1 is SGHDT and CDR2 is YYEEEE. The chain's CDR3 is CASSLAQGYYGYTF. Here the CDR3 DNA reads TGTGCCAGCAGCTTGGCTCAGGGTTACTATGGCTACACCTTC.

The chain is built from TRBV7-2 and TRBJ2-2, with D unclear. Germline CDR1 is SGHTA and CDR2 is FQGNSA. This CDR3 spans 13 amino acids. Trimming left V 5 bases short and J 0 bases short, with 4 bases between. This CDR3 is CASSDTNTGELFF. DNA of the CDR3: TGTGCCAGCAGCGACACGAACACCGGGGAGCTGTTTTTT.

The chain joins TRBV18 to TRBJ1-2; 8 nucleotides match TRBD1. V dropped 3 bases and J dropped 6; count of bases not matched to a gene: 12. This CDR3 spans 16 amino acids. Germline lookup yields CDR1 KGHSH and CDR2 LQKENI. Here the CDR3 reads CASSPRPDRGGNGYTF. The CDR3 DNA is TGTGCCAGCTCACCCCGTCCCGACAGGGGCGGAAATGGCTACACCTTC.

J is TRBJ1-1 and V is TRBV27; perhaps TRBD1 as D (6 bases). V was shortened by 0 bases and J by 8 bases, with 19 bases between the two germline ends. Germline CDR1 reads MNHEY; CDR2 reads SMNVEV (reference sequence). The CDR3 totals 16 residues. CDR3 sequence (DNA): TGTGCCAGCAGTTTATCGTCCTCTAACAGGGATGAAGAAGCTTTCTTT. It specifies CASSLSSSNRDEEAFF.

This clone was seen only a few times. J is TRBJ1-1 and V is TRBV25-1; D not certain. Trimming took off 2 bases at V and 3 bases at J, with 13 bases between the two ends. The CDR3 is 15 residues long. Germline V CDR1 and CDR2: MGHDK, SYGVNS. CDR3 in amino acids: CASSEIEGRDTEAFF. CDR3 DNA: TGTGCCAGCAGTGAAATTGAGGGAAGGGACACTGAAGCTTTCTTT.

Only one count was recorded for this clone. The J gene is TRBJ1-5, the V gene TRBV18; D remains ambiguous. CDR1 is KGHSH, CDR2 LQKENI, per germline. The CDR3 extends over 15 amino acids. V was pared by 3 bases and J by 3 bases, with 12 bases between. In DNA, the CDR3 is TGTGCCAGCTCACCCCCGGGAGGCGCCAATCAGCCCCAGCATTTT. Residues: CASSPPGGANQPQHF.

The chain carries TRBV10-3 and TRBJ1-1, with TRBD1 matching 9 bases. CDR3 length: 14 residues. J lost 5 bases, V lost 4 bases, and 5 bases had no gene match. The germline V gene has CDR1 ENHRY and CDR2 SYGVKD. Written as DNA, the CDR3 is TGTGCCATCAGTGCCCGACAGGGGGATACTGAAGCTTTCTTT. Protein product: CAISARQGDTEAFF.

The rearrangement uses TRBV7-2 and TRBJ1-2, with 7 bases identical to TRBD1. Trimming took 4 bases from V and 4 from J; bases not matched to a gene: 3. CDR1 SGHTA and CDR2 FQGNSA come from the germline V gene. This CDR3 has 13 amino acids. CDR3 sequence reads: CASSSTGVYGYTF. CDR3 coding DNA: TGTGCCAGCAGCTCAACAGGGGTCTATGGCTACACCTTC.

The rearrangement uses TRBV28 and TRBJ2-3; the match to TRBD1 covers 8 bases. CDR1 MDHEN and CDR2 SYDVKM come from the germline V gene. This CDR3 is 17 amino acids long. With 6 bases clipped from V and 0 bases from J, the junction kept 11 bases outside the gene matches. The DNA of the CDR3 is TGTGCCAGCAGCGCTGCCGCAGGGGGCAGTAGCACAGATACGCAGTATTTT. This codes for CASSAAAGGSSTDTQYF.

The chain links TRBV2 to TRBJ1-2; 7 positions agree with TRBD1. The CDR3 runs to 14 residues. The V segment lost 1 base and the J segment 8 bases; nucleotides outside the gene matches: 7. CDR1 SNHLY and CDR2 FYNNEI come from the germline V gene. The CDR3 DNA follows: TGTGCCAGCAGTGAAGTGGAGGGGGCGGTGGGCTACACCTTC. This sequence encodes CASSEVEGAVGYTF.